This T cell receptor (beta chain) appears in the sequencing data of a study of cytomegalovirus exposure and HLA in healthy donors. This CDR3 spans 15 amino acids. From germline, CDR1 is GTSNPN and CDR2 SVGIG (reference sequence). Trimming removed 3 bases from V and 0 bases from J, with 12 bases in between. The PCR was carried out with 60 Vbeta primers and 13 Jbeta primers. TCRdb's table, derived via immunoSEQ multiplex PCR, lists solely in-frame clones and lacks some. The profile shows 150,000 to 200,000 clones, approximately 81% of them singletons. This clone showed up just once. As yet, its antigen is unknown. General study points: Using a false discovery rate of 0.05, a later analysis showed that approximately 17,000 TCR beta sequences were associated with HLA alleles. Rare TCR sequences predominated, though certain public TCRs were found in many donors.

Material for sequencing was PBMCs. The genes are TRBV30 and TRBJ1-5; the D is unclear. The clonotype comes from a boy aged 2 to 10 in good health and CMV-seronegative. CDR3 sequence: CAWRTPDNSNQPQHF. The CDR3 DNA sequence: TGTGCCTGGAGGACACCAGATAATAGCAATCAGCCCCAGCATTTT.